Sequencing of this T cell receptor (beta chain) was carried out in a study of blood T cells in healthy people across ages. J lost 5 bases, V lost 5 bases, and 11 bases had no gene match. The CDR3 sequence is 16 residues long. CDR1 and CDR2 from the germline V gene are SGHTA and FQGNSA. Only a few counts were recorded for this clonotype. With a J-beta primer mix and a sample-barcoded 5' primer, a second PCR ran 7 to 11 cycles. A template-switch adaptor with 12 random nucleotides tagged each cDNA molecule. MiXCR, run by TCRdb on the 5' RACE reads, gives a single entry per CDR3 protein. The table has some 700,000 distinct CDR3 sequences, 43% seen once.

The material sequenced was blood. This receptor was taken from an older woman in good health. V gene TRBV7-2 combines with J gene TRBJ2-5, with TRBD1 matching over 10 bases. CDR3: CASSPTRTGGGETQYF. CDR3 bases: TGTGCCAGCAGCCCCACCCGGACAGGGGGAGGGGAGACCCAGTACTTC.